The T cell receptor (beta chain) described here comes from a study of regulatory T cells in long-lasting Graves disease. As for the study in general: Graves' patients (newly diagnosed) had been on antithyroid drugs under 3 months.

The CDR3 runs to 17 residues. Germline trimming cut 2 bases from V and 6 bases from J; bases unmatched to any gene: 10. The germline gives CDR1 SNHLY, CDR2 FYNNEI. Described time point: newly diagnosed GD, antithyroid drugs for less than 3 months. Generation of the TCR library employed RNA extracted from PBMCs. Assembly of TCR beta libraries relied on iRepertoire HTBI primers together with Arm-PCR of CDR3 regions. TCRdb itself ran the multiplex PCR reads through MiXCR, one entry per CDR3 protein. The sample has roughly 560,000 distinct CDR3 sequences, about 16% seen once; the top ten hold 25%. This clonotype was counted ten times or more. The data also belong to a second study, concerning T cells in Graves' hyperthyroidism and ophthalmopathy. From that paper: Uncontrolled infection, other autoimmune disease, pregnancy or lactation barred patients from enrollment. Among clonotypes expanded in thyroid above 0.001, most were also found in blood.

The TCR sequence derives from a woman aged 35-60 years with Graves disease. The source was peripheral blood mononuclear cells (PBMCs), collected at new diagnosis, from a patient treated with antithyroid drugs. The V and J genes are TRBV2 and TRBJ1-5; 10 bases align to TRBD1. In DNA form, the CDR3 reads TGTGCCAGCAGTGAAAGGGGGACAGGGGTGTCGGGTCAGCCCCAGCATTTT. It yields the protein CASSERGTGVSGQPQHF.